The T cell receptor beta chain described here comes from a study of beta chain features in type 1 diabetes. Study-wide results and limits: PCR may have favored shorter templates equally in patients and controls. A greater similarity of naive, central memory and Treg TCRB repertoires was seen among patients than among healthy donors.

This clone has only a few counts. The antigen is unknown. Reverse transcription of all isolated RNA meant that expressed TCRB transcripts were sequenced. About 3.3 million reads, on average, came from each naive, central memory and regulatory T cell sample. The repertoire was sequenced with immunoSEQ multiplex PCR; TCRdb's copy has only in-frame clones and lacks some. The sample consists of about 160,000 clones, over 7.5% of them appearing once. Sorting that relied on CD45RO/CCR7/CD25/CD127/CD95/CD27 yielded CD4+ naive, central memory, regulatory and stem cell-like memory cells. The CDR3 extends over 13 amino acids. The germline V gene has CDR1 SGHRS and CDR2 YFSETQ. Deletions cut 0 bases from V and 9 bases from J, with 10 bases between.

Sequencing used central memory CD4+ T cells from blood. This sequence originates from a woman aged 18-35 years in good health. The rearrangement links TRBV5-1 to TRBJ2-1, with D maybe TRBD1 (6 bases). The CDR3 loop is CASSLGRGIEQFF. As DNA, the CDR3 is TGCGCCAGCAGCTTGGGCAGGGGTATTGAGCAGTTCTTC. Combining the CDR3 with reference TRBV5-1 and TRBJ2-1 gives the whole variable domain KAGVTQTPRYLIKTRGQQVTLSCSPISGHRSVSWYQQTPGQGLQFLFEYFSETQRNKGNFPGRFSGRQFSNSRSEMNVSTLELGDSALYLCASSLGRGIEQFFGPGTRLTVL.